This TCR beta chain was identified during a study of human T cells and chemical hapten exposure. In the study overall: Across samples, TCR yields varied, mostly owing to small differences in pooled library volumes.

Individual cDNA molecules each carried unique molecular identifiers attached by the library. One entry per CDR3 protein, called by TCRdb with MiXCR from the RACE reads. The sample contains 180,000 or so distinct CDR3 sequences, more than 14% of which appear only once. Time point of the sample: patch test 1, 2 weeks after DPC sensitization. Described treatment: therapeutic diphenylcyclopropenone sensitization with weekly scalp DPC. Sequencing used whole blood, obtained in connection with sensitization to the hapten diphenylcyclopropenone (DPC). The sequence derives from a woman between 25 and 40 years old with alopecia areata. Some clones in this sample may be carry-over from other donors' samples.

The CDR3 DNA is TGTGCCAGCAGCGTAGCTCCGTTGGAGGCAGCTTACAATGAGCAGTTCTTC. Translating gives CASSVAPLEAAYNEQFF. The chain carries TRBV9 and TRBJ2-1; D might be TRBD2 (5 bases). The germline V gene has CDR1 SGDLS and CDR2 YYNGEE. The CDR3 extends over 17 amino acids. With 0 bases removed from V and 4 bases from J, the gap between germline ends came to 17 bases.